The entry below describes one TCR beta chain. No antigen is known for it. The record originates from a study of long-term antiretroviral therapy in people with HIV. Overall study results and limits: HIV repertoires showed narrower CDR3 length ranges than controls.

Germline CDR1 MNHNY, CDR2 SVGAGI (reference sequence). This CDR3 has 15 amino acids. The V end was cut by 6 bases, the J end by 5 bases, with 19 bases between. Version v3.0 of the immunoSEQ assay was performed at survey level. Using immunoSEQ multiplex PCR, the repertoire was profiled, and TCRdb retains in-frame clones only, with some absent. Of 15,000 to 20,000 clones listed, approximately 92% were seen once; the top ten hold less than 9.5%. The starting material was unsorted PBMCs, obtained 4.2 years after starting antiretroviral therapy. The chain recombines TRBV6-6 with TRBJ1-1, with no clear D. This TCR was recovered from a man aged 50 to 59 with HIV. CDR3 in amino acids: CASSPFQEGTTEAFF. The CDR3 DNA follows: TGTGCCAGCAGCCCTTTCCAGGAGGGAACAACTGAAGCTTTCTTT.